The 23 T cell receptor beta chains below all came from one sample that was sequenced in a study of neoadjuvant anti-PD-1 for oral cavity cancer. TCRdb's table, derived via immunoSEQ multiplex PCR, lists solely in-frame clones and lacks some. The sample has approximately 16,000 clones, 60% to 80% seen once. This material consisted of PBMCs, taken before nivolumab (anti-PD-1) treatment. These receptors were collected from a person between 35 and 79 years old with oral cavity squamous cell carcinoma.

V is TRBV25-1 and J is TRBJ1-1, with 9 bases matching TRBD1. Losses at the gene ends were 4 bases for V and 1 base for J; bases not matched to a gene: 1. The CDR3 totals 14 residues. Looked up from germline, CDR1 is MGHDK and CDR2 is SYGVNS. CDR3 DNA sequence: TGTGCCAGCAGTGTACAGGGGGCGAACACTGAAGCTTTCTTT. Translation: CASSVQGANTEAFF. The variable domain in full, with the rest retrieved from reference TRBV25-1 and TRBJ1-1, is EADIYQTPRYLVIGTGKKITLECSQTMGHDKMYWYQQDPGMELHLIHYSYGVNSTEKGDLSSESTVSRIRTEHFPLTLESARPSHTSQYLCASSVQGANTEAFFGQGTRLTVV.

The chain carries TRBV5-6 and TRBJ1-1, with 7 bases matching TRBD1. Germline assignment: CDR1 SGHDT and CDR2 YYEEEE. V was pared by 1 base and J by 6 bases, with 6 bases of the junction left unmatched. This CDR3 contains 14 residues. CDR3 loop: CASSLYWTGPEAFF. CDR3 sequence (DNA): TGTGCCAGCAGCTTGTATTGGACAGGACCTGAAGCTTTCTTT.

The rearrangement uses TRBV7-2 and TRBJ1-4; D remains unclear. Per the germline V gene, CDR1 is SGHTA and CDR2 is FQGNSA. V lost 5 bases to trimming and J lost 4 bases, with 14 bases between them. The CDR3 loop spans 15 amino acids. The CDR3 reads CASSPSGSFNEKLFF. CDR3 nucleotide sequence: TGTGCCAGCAGCCCTTCCGGGTCCTTTAATGAAAAACTGTTTTTT.

As for this clone: This CDR3 is also generated by other DNA sequences in the sample. The CDR3 region is CASSERSDYGYTF. CDR3 coding DNA: TGTGCCAGCAGTGAGCGGTCCGACTATGGCTACACCTTC. This chain joins TRBV2 and TRBJ1-2; no definite D call. Trimming cost V 3 bases and J 3 bases, with 8 bases left between them. This CDR3 has 13 residues. Germline V gene lookup returns CDR1 SNHLY and CDR2 FYNNEI.

This clone came up a few times. The gene calls are TRBV27 and TRBJ1-1, with D uncertain. This CDR3 is 14 amino acids long. Germline V gene data show CDR1 as MNHEY and CDR2 as SMNVEV (reference sequence). Trimming pared 3 bases from V and 1 base from J, leaving 9 bases between. CDR3 nucleotide sequence: TGTGCCAGCAGTTTGTCTCCCACGAACACTGAAGCTTTCTTT. Amino acids: CASSLSPTNTEAFF.

The chain joins TRBV20-1 to TRBJ2-7; no clear D. CDR1 is DFQATT, CDR2 SNEGSKA, per germline (reference sequence). V dropped 8 bases and J dropped 2 bases, with 10 bases sitting between them. The CDR3 loop spans 11 amino acids. The CDR3 nucleotides are TGCAGTTCCGGTGACCCCTACGAGCAGTACTTC. As protein: CSSGDPYEQYF.

This clone has just a few counts. The genes are TRBV19 and TRBJ2-7; a possible D gene is TRBD1 (5 bases). The V end lost 3 bases, the J end lost 2 bases, and 11 bases lay between the germline ends. Germline lookup yields CDR1 LNHDA and CDR2 SQIVND (reference sequence). The CDR3 is 14 amino acids. CDR3 nucleotide sequence: TGTGCCAGTAGTATTGACAGTTCCACCTACGAGCAGTACTTC. Translating it yields CASSIDSSTYEQYF.

V usage is TRBV9 and J usage is TRBJ2-5, with 11 bases matching TRBD2. This CDR3 is 15 amino acids long. Trimming at V came to 0 bases and at J to 4 bases, leaving 2 bases not matched to a gene. From germline, CDR1 is SGDLS and CDR2 YYNGEE. The CDR3 sequence: CASSVGTSGRETQYF. The CDR3 DNA reads TGTGCCAGCAGCGTAGGAACTAGCGGGAGAGAGACCCAGTACTTC.

This clone was seen a few times. The gene calls are TRBV10-3 and TRBJ1-1; the D gene is possibly TRBD1 (5 bases). With 8 bases removed from V and 1 base from J, the gap between germline ends came to 11 bases. Germline CDR1 reads ENHRY; CDR2 reads SYGVKD. The CDR3 extends over 13 amino acids. CDR3 DNA: TGTGCCATCGGGGGGTTGGGGAACACTGAAGCTTTCTTT. The encoded protein is CAIGGLGNTEAFF.

This clone was counted a few times. This chain joins TRBV7-6 and TRBJ2-1; 12 nucleotides match TRBD2. CDR1 is SGHVS and CDR2 is FNYEAQ in the germline V gene. V shed 5 bases, J shed 0 bases, and the junction held 2 bases outside the gene matches. The CDR3 has 16 amino acids. In nucleotides, the CDR3 is TGTGCCAGCAGCCAGACTAGCGGGAGCTCCTACAATGAGCAGTTCTTC. Encoded protein: CASSQTSGSSYNEQFF.

The rearrangement joins TRBV6-1 to TRBJ1-3; D may be TRBD1 (6 bases). Deletions cut 2 bases from V and 4 bases from J, with 15 bases between. The CDR3 runs to 16 residues. Germline V gene data show CDR1 as MNHNS and CDR2 as SASEGT. The CDR3 nucleotides are TGTGCCAGCAGTGAAAGCACCGGGGGCAACGGAAACACCATATATTTT. Translated: CASSESTGGNGNTIYF.

V and J are TRBV7-3 and TRBJ2-2, with a possible D match to TRBD2 (5 bases). V lost 5 bases and J lost 4, with 8 bases in between. The CDR3 has 13 residues. CDR1 and CDR2 (germline): SGHTA, FQGTGA. The CDR3 sequence: CASSKGSTGELFF. The CDR3 DNA reads as TGTGCCAGCAGCAAAGGGAGCACCGGGGAGCTGTTTTTT.

This clone has a single count. The J gene is TRBJ1-3, the V gene TRBV7-6; no reliable D call. V lost 2 bases and J lost 4, with 6 bases in between. Germline values: CDR1 SGHVS, CDR2 FNYEAQ. The CDR3 sequence is 13 residues long. The CDR3 region is CASSLPPGNTIYF. The CDR3 coding sequence is TGTGCCAGCAGCTTACCGCCCGGAAACACCATATATTTT.

The chain is built from TRBV2 and TRBJ2-7; D is unclear. With 1 base removed from V and 0 bases from J, the gap between germline ends came to 1 base. Germline V CDR1 and CDR2: SNHLY, FYNNEI. This CDR3 has 12 residues. CDR3 nucleotide sequence: TGTGCCAGCAGTGAAGTCTCCTACGAGCAGTACTTC. Residues: CASSEVSYEQYF.

This clone has a handful of counts. The chain employs TRBV14 and TRBJ2-1; D is possibly TRBD1 or TRBD2 (5 bases each). Trimming pared 1 base from V and 4 bases from J, leaving 11 bases between. This CDR3 has 15 residues. The germline gives CDR1 SGHDN, CDR2 FVKESK. Here the CDR3 reads CASSQAGGWYNEQFF. The CDR3 nucleotides read TGTGCCAGCAGCCAAGCTGGGGGATGGTACAATGAGCAGTTCTTC.

This clone was observed a single time. The chain recombines TRBV6-4 with TRBJ2-3; 7 nucleotides line up with TRBD2. This CDR3 spans 14 amino acids. Germline CDR1 and CDR2: MRHNA and SNTAGT. V lost 2 bases to trimming and J lost 3 bases; unmatched junction nucleotides: 2. The CDR3 nucleotides are TGTGCCAGCAGTGACGGGCGGGAGACAGATACGCAGTATTTT. It specifies CASSDGRETDTQYF.

This clone appeared once. This chain joins TRBV7-2 and TRBJ2-7, with D uncertain. The germline CDR1 and CDR2 sequences are SGHTA and FQGNSA. The CDR3 is 16 residues long. V lost 0 bases, J lost 0 bases, and 12 bases lay in between. CDR3 DNA sequence: TGTGCCAGCAGCTTAGCGTATTTGGGTGTCTCCTACGAGCAGTACTTC. This codes for CASSLAYLGVSYEQYF. Full variable domain (remainder filled in from reference TRBV7-2 and TRBJ2-7): GAGVSQSPSNKVTEKGKDVELRCDPISGHTALYWYRQSLGQGLEFLIYFQGNSAPDKSGLPSDRFSAERTGGSVSTLTIQRTQQEDSAVYLCASSLAYLGVSYEQYFGPGTRLTVT.

This chain uses TRBV20-1 with TRBJ2-1; D is unclear. The ends were cut back, 5 bases at V and 2 bases at J, with 4 bases in the middle. This CDR3 is 11 amino acids long. Germline V gene data show CDR1 as DFQATT and CDR2 as SNEGSKA (reference sequence). The CDR3 reads CSAGTYNEQFF. In nucleotides, the CDR3 is TGCAGTGCTGGAACCTACAATGAGCAGTTCTTC.

In DNA, the CDR3 is TGTGCCAGCAGGTGGACTAGCGGGAATCTCTTATCGTCCTACGAGCAGTACTTC. Translated: CASRWTSGNLLSSYEQYF. The genes are TRBV2 and TRBJ2-7; 12 bases match TRBD2. The CDR3 loop spans 18 amino acids. With V trimmed by 6 bases and J by 1 base, 13 bases remained unmatched. CDR1 and CDR2 (germline): SNHLY, FYNNEI.

The chain joins TRBV6-1 to TRBJ1-5; D perhaps matches TRBD1 (5 bases). The length of the CDR3 is 15 residues. From germline, CDR1 is MNHNS and CDR2 SASEGT. V dropped 8 bases and J dropped 5 bases, with 19 bases sitting between them. As DNA, the CDR3 is TGTGCCAGCCTAATGGGCCCAGGGCACCATCAGCCCCAGCATTTT. As protein: CASLMGPGHHQPQHF.

The chain has TRBV2 and TRBJ2-6, with D uncertain. The germline gives CDR1 SNHLY, CDR2 FYNNEI. V lost 3 bases to trimming and J lost 0 bases, with 9 bases between them. This CDR3 has 16 residues. The CDR3 coding sequence is TGTGCCAGCAGTGAGGGCCCGACCTCTGGGGCCAACGTCCTGACTTTC. The encoded protein is CASSEGPTSGANVLTF.

This chain joins TRBV7-6 and TRBJ1-1; perhaps TRBD1 as D (5 bases). This CDR3 is built from 14 residues. V lost 5 bases, J lost 0 bases, and 10 bases lay in between. Germline V gives CDR1 SGHVS, CDR2 FNYEAQ. CDR3 coding DNA: TGTGCCAGCAGCGCAGGGAGAATGAACACTGAAGCTTTCTTT. It encodes CASSAGRMNTEAFF. Variable domain in full (rest from reference TRBV7-6 and TRBJ1-1): GAGVSQSPRYKVTKRGQDVALRCDPISGHVSLYWYRQALGQGPEFLTYFNYEAQQDKSGLPNDRFSAERPEGSISTLTIQRTEQRDSAMYRCASSAGRMNTEAFFGQGTRLTVV.

The chain employs TRBV6-5 and TRBJ2-3; 7 bases map to TRBD1. CDR1 and CDR2 (germline): MNHEY, SVGAGI. The CDR3 spans 14 residues. The V gene end was trimmed by 6 bases and the J gene end by 1 base; junction bases not matched to a gene: 4. The CDR3 loop is CASRATGRTDTQYF. CDR3 DNA: TGTGCCAGCAGAGCGACAGGGCGCACAGATACGCAGTATTTT.